This TCR beta chain was sequenced in a study of vaccination and CD4 T cells after COVID-19. Sequenced with the Oncomine TCR Beta short-read assay was DNA taken from cultured CD4+ T cells. MiXCR, applied by TCRdb to the PCR reads, yields one record per CDR3 protein. In the table there are around 19,000 distinct CDR3 sequences, 45% to 55% of which are singletons. With 3 bases removed from V and 4 bases from J, the gap between germline ends came to 21 bases. Per the germline V gene, CDR1 is LNHNV and CDR2 is YYDKDF (reference sequence). This CDR3 is 18 amino acids long. Of note for this clonotype: Antigen: not known.

As to treatment: approximately 11-day PBMC culture with coronavirus spike peptide pools or control peptides (ViraFEST assay). The chain recombines TRBV15 with TRBJ2-2; D assignment may be TRBD1 or TRBD2 (5 bases each). Sequencing used CD4+ T cells from blood, cultured in vitro. The source of this sequence is a human donor who had recovered from COVID-19. CDR3 in amino acids: CATSSPGVGARGTGELFF. CDR3 DNA: TGTGCCACCAGCAGCCCAGGAGTAGGGGCACGGGGCACCGGGGAGCTGTTTTTT.